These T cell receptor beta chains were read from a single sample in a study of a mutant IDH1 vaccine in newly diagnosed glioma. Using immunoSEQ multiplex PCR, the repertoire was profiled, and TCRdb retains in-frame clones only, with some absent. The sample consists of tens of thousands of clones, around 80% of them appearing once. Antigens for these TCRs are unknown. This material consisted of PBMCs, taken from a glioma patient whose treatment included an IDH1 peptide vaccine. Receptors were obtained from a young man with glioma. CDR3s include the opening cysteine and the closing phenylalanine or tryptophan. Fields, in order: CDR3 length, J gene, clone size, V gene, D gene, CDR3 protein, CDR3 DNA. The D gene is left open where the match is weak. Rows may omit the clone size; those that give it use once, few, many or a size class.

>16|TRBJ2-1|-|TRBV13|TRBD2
CASSLERTSGVGEQFF
TGTGCCAGCAGCTTAGAACGGACTAGCGGGGTCGGTGAGCAGTTCTTC
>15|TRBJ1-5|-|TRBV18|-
CASSPSGAANQPQHF
TGTGCCAGCTCACCATCAGGAGCGGCCAATCAGCCCCAGCATTTT
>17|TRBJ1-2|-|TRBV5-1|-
CASSSGLLGSLDYGYTF
TGCGCCAGCAGCTCGGGGCTTCTGGGTTCGTTAGACTATGGCTACACCTTC
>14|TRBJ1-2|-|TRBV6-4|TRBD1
CASSDNGQGYGYTF
TGTGCCAGCAGTGACAATGGACAGGGCTATGGCTACACCTTC
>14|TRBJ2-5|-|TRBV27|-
CASSLNKGRRTQYF
TGTGCCAGCAGTTTAAATAAGGGACGTCGGACCCAGTACTTC
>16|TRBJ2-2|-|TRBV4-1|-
CASSRSGQSNTGELFF
TGCGCCAGCAGCCGCTCGGGACAATCGAACACCGGGGAGCTGTTTTTT
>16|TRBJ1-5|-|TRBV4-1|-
CASSQGEQLLNQPQHF
TGCGCCAGCAGCCAAGGAGAACAGCTCTTAAATCAGCCCCAGCATTTT
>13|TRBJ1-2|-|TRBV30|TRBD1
CAWGTAPNYGYTF
TGTGCCTGGGGGACAGCACCTAACTATGGCTACACCTTC
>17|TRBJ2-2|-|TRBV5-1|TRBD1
CASSIAPGQGGPGELFF
TGCGCCAGCAGCATAGCACCGGGACAGGGGGGACCCGGGGAGCTGTTTTTT
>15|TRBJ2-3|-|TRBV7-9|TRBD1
CASSHRGKPTDTQYF
TGTGCCAGCAGCCACAGGGGGAAACCCACAGATACGCAGTATTTT
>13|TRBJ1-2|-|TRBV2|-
CASRMDKDYGYTF
TGTGCCAGCAGGATGGACAAGGACTATGGCTACACCTTC
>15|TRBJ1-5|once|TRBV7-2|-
CASSLVQGGNQPQHF
TGTGCCAGCAGCTTAGTTCAGGGCGGCAATCAGCCCCAGCATTTT